Below, one T cell receptor beta chain is given with its context. No antigen is known for it. This entry comes from a study of stem cell transplantation in POMP-related autoinflammatory disease. Overall study: Before transplant: CD4+ naive skewing, low CD8+ proportions, reduced cytokine secretion. Study conclusions and caveats: Across all analyzed T-cell subsets, patients with PRAID tended toward reduced diversity and increased clonality.

PRAID featured prominent immunodeficiency. Germline V CDR1 and CDR2: WSHSY, SAAADI. Trimming cost V 5 bases and J 7 bases; bases outside gene matches: 9. The length of the CDR3 is 17 residues. The assay was immunoSEQ multiplex PCR, and TCRdb's table has in-frame clones only and misses some. The sample lists roughly 68,000 clones; roughly 93% were seen once. Sequenced material: CD4+ T cells from PBMCs, taken after stem cell transplantation. This clonotype was sampled from a human patient with POMP-related autoinflammation and immune dysregulation (PRAID). The graft donor may be the source of some T cells. The V call is TRBV10-2, the J call TRBJ2-1; 15 bases match TRBD2. CDR3 region: CASSSRTSGRAGNEQFF. In nucleotides, the CDR3 is TGCGCCAGCAGTTCTCGGACTAGCGGGAGGGCTGGTAATGAGCAGTTCTTC.